This T cell receptor (beta chain) was captured in a study of pediatric ulcerative colitis. Study-level points and caveats: Blood-rectal clonal overlap within each person was significantly higher in ulcerative colitis patients than controls. All ulcerative colitis patients, but no controls, carried a couple of rectal clonotypes.

The sample holds one count of this clone. The antigen is unknown. This was a survey-level run. Sequencing depth was up to 500,000 reads per sample. Sequencing used immunoSEQ multiplex PCR; TCRdb keeps in-frame clones, though not all of them. Among approximately 60,000 clones, 86% were seen once, and the ten largest hold around 3.3%. The CDR3 length is 20 residues. V lost 3 bases, J lost 3 bases, and 16 bases stayed unmatched. CDR1 and CDR2 from the germline V gene are MGHRA and YSYEKL. The chain uses TRBV4-1 and TRBJ2-1; TRBD2 matches at 11 bases. The TCR comes from a boy aged 5 to 17 with severe ulcerative colitis. The sequenced sample was blood. The CDR3 loop is CASSHTPGLADQGGYNEQFF. The CDR3 coding sequence is TGCGCCAGCAGCCACACCCCGGGACTAGCGGACCAGGGGGGCTACAATGAGCAGTTCTTC.